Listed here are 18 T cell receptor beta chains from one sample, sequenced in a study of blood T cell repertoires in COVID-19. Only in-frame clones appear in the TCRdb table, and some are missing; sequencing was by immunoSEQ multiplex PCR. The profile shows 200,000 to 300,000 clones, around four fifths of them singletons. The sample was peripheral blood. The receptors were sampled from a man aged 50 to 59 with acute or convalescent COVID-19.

The CDR3 region has the DNA TGTGCCAGCAGTTACTCAAACGGGAACACTGAAGCTTTCTTT. This gives the protein CASSYSNGNTEAFF. The chain is built from TRBV6-6 and TRBJ1-1; D remains unclear. The CDR3 spans 14 residues. Germline lookup yields CDR1 MNHNY and CDR2 SVGAGI (reference sequence). V was shortened by 0 bases and J by 1 base, with 6 bases between the two germline ends.

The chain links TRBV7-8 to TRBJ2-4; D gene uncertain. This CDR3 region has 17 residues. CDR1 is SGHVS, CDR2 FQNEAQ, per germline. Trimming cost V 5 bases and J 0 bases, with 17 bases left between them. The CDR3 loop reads CASSQTQIDIAKNIQYF. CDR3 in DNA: TGTGCCAGCAGCCAAACACAAATCGACATAGCCAAAAACATTCAGTACTTC.

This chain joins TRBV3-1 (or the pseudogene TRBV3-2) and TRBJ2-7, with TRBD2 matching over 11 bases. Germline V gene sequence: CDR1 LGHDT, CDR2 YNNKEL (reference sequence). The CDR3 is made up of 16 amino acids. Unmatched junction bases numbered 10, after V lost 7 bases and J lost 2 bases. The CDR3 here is CASTLTTSGAPYEQYF. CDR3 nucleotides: TGTGCCAGCACCCTCACGACTAGCGGGGCTCCCTACGAGCAGTACTTC.

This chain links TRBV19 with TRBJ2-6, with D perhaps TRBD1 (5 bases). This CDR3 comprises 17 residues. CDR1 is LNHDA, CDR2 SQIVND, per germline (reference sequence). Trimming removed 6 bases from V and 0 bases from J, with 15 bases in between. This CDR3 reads CASSRQSRDSGANVLTF. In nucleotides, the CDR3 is TGTGCCAGTAGCCGACAGTCCAGGGACTCTGGGGCCAACGTCCTGACTTTC.

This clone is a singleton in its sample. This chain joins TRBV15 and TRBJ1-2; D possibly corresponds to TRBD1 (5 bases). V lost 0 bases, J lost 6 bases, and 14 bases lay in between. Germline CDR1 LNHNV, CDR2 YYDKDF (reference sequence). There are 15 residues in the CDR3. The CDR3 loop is CATSRDPTRGNGYTF. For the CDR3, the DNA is TGTGCCACCAGCAGAGATCCAACGCGGGGCAATGGCTACACCTTC.

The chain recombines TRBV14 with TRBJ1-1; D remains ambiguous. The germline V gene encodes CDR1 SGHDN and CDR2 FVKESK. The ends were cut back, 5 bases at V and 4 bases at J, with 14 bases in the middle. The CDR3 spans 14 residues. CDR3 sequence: CASSFNLGITEAFF. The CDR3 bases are TGTGCCAGCAGCTTTAACCTAGGTATCACTGAAGCTTTCTTT.

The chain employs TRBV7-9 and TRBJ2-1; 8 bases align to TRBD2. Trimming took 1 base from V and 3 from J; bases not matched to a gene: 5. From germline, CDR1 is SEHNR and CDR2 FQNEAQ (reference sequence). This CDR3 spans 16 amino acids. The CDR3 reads CASSLGAGAYYNEQFF. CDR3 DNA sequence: TGTGCCAGCAGCTTAGGAGCGGGAGCCTACTACAATGAGCAGTTCTTC.

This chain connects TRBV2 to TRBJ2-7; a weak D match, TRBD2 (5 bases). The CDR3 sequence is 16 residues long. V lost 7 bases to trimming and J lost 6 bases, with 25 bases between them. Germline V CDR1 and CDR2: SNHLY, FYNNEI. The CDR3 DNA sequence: TGTGCCAGCACCGGGATGGGAGATTTGGCTATGGGCGAGCAGTACTTC. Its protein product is CASTGMGDLAMGEQYF.

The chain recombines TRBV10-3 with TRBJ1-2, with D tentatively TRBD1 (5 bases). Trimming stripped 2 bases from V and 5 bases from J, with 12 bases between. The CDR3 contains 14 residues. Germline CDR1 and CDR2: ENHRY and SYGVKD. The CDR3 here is CAISEGREVYGYTF. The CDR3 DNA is TGTGCCATCAGTGAGGGCAGGGAAGTTTATGGCTACACCTTC.

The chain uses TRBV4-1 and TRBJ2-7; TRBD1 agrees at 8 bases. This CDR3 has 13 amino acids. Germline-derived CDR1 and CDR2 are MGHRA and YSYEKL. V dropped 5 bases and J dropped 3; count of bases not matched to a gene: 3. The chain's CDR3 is CASSFDRGYEQYF. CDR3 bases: TGCGCCAGCAGCTTCGACAGGGGCTACGAGCAGTACTTC.

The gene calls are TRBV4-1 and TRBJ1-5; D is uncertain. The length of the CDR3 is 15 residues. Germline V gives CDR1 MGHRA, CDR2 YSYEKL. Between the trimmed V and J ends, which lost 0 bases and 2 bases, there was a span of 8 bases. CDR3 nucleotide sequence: TGCGCCAGCAGCCAAGAACTATTCGGCAATCAGCCCCAGCATTTT. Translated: CASSQELFGNQPQHF.

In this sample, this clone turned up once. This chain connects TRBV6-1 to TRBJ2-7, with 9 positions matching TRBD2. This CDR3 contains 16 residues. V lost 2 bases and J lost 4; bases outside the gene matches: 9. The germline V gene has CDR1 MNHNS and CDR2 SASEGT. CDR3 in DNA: TGTGCCAGCAGTGAAATGGGCCTAGCGGGATTATACGAGCAGTACTTC. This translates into CASSEMGLAGLYEQYF.

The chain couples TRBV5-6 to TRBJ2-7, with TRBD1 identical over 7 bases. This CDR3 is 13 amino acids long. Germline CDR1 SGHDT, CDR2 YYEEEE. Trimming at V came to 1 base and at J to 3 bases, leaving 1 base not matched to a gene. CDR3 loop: CASSLRTGYEQYF. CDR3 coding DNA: TGTGCCAGCAGCTTGCGGACAGGCTACGAGCAGTACTTC.

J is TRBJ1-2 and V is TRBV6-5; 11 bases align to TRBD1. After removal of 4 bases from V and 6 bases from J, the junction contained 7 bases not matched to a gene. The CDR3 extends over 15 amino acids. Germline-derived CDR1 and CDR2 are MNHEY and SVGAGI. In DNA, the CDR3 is TGTGCCAGCAGTTTCACCGGGACAGGGGGTAATGGCTACACCTTC. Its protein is CASSFTGTGGNGYTF.

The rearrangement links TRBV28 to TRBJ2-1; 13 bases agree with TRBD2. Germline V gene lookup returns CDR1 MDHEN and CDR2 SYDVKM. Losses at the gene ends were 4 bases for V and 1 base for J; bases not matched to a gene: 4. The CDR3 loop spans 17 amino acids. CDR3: CASSSTSGRASYNEQFF. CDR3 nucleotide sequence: TGTGCCAGCAGTTCCACTAGCGGGAGGGCTTCCTACAATGAGCAGTTCTTC. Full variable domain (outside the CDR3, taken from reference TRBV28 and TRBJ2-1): DVKVTQSSRYLVKRTGEKVFLECVQDMDHENMFWYRQDPGLGLRLIYFSYDVKMKEKGDIPEGYSVSREKKERFSLILESASTNQTSMYLCASSSTSGRASYNEQFFGPGTRLTVL.

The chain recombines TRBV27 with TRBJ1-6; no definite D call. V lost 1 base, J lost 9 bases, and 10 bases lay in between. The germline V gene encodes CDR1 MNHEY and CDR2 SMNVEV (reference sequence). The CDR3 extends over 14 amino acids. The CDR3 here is CASSLWGEGSPLHF. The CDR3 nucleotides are TGTGCCAGCAGTTTATGGGGAGAGGGTTCACCCCTCCACTTT.

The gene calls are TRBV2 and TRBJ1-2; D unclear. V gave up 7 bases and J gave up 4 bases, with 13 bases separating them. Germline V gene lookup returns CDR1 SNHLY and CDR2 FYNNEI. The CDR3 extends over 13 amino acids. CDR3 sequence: CASNQGSGYGYTF. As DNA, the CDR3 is TGTGCCAGCAACCAAGGATCGGGCTATGGCTACACCTTC.

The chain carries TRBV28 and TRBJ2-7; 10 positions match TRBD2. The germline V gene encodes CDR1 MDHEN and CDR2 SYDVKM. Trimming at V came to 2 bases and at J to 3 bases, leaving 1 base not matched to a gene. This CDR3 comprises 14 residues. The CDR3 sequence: CASSLSGRVYEQYF. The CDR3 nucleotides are TGTGCCAGCAGTTTAAGCGGGAGGGTCTACGAGCAGTACTTC.